This T cell receptor beta chain was sequenced for a study of OX40 agonist ivuxolimab in advanced cancers. As for the study more broadly: The costimulatory receptor OX40 (CD134) was targeted by ivuxolimab, a fully human IgG2 agonistic monoclonal antibody. The paper describes the monotherapy dose-escalation part (N of about 55 patients) of the phase I trial of ivuxolimab. The purpose of peripheral TCRbeta sequencing was to test whether ivuxolimab changed TCR sequence diversity and led to clonal T-cell expansion. Among the roughly 52 dose-escalation patients, about 19 had hepatocellular carcinoma, some 15 melanoma, 9 renal cell carcinoma and 9 head and neck cancer. Partial responses were achieved by three dose-escalation patients, of whom one had hepatocellular carcinoma and two had cutaneous melanoma. The dose-escalation cohort was 82.7% male with a mean age of approximately 60 years, ranging from roughly 20 to 80. Intravenous ivuxolimab was administered to patients every 2 weeks at six dose levels: 0.01, 0.1, 0.3, 1.5, 3 and 10 mg/kg. Patients were allowed to have had prior anti-PD-1, anti-PD-L1 or anti-CTLA-4 therapy, and more than 35% of the dose-escalation patients had been treated with checkpoint inhibitors. The paper's findings and limits, for the study overall: Low levels of normalized T-cell clonal expansion were also seen in some nonresponding patients. After ivuxolimab, expanded clones were on average more numerous among CD8+ T cells than among CD4+ T cells. Which antigens the clonally expanded peripheral T cells were specific for was not determined. In the 0.1-3.0 mg/kg groups, partial responders were among the patients with the lowest normalized peripheral clonal expansion, particularly in CD8+ T cells. At doses of 0.1 to 3.0 mg/kg, clonal expansion of both CD4+ and CD8+ T cells in blood was seen between baseline and week 6.

Patients with a history of autoimmune disease or receiving systemic immunosuppression were excluded from the trial. In every dose cohort, peripheral blood was drawn for TCR sequencing at baseline, cycle 4 day 1, and cycle 7 day 1. The samples were drawn from a first-in-human, open-label, multicenter phase I dose-escalation trial of ivuxolimab. Adults with locally advanced or metastatic melanoma, renal cell carcinoma, hepatocellular carcinoma or head and neck squamous cell carcinoma were enrolled in the trial. Before TCR sequencing, CD4+ T cells and CD8+ T cells from peripheral blood were sorted into separate populations. On this clone itself: Its binding antigen is unknown. No per-base quality is available; no much larger clone lies one base away.

For sequencing of the TCRbeta CDR3 region, genomic DNA was extracted from the sorted cells. The immunoSEQ Assay was used to sequence the TCRbeta CDR3 regions. The immuneACCESS repertoire file appears here via TCRdb, limited to in-frame rearrangements. These files lack a portion of the clones; in checked studies, under half of the deficit traces to unresolved V genes, and the cause of the others is not known. Counted in this sample were 65,000 to 70,000 clones; around four fifths of them appeared once. The ten most abundant clones make up less than 0.55% of the sample. The source was CD4+ or CD8+ T cells sorted from blood, collected in a trial of the OX40 agonist ivuxolimab. This clonotype was sampled from an adult with an advanced solid tumor such as melanoma, head and neck, liver or kidney cancer.

Here the CDR3 is given as CASSYARTGNYGYTF. The bases are TGTGCCAGCAGTTACGCCCGGACGGGGAACTATGGCTACACCTTC. The chain joins TRBV6-5 to TRBJ1-2; no confident D gene assignment can be made. V is reduced by 2 bases and J by 2 bases, leaving a spacing of 12 bases between them. Inclusive of the bounding cysteine and phenylalanine, the CDR3 is 15 residues long. CDR3 DNA only is kept here, 45 bases in frame from base 1. CDR1 and CDR2 are read off the germline V gene as MNHEY and SVGAGI.